The source of this T cell receptor beta chain is a study of blood T cell repertoires in COVID-19. TCRdb keeps only in-frame clones here, not all; method: immunoSEQ multiplex PCR. Of 60,000 to 90,000 clones listed, around 84% are singletons. Specimen: peripheral blood. This clonotype was obtained from a woman aged 50 to 60 with acute or convalescent COVID-19.

CDR3 nucleotide sequence: TGTGCCAGTAGTCTAACACGGACTAGCGGTCTATACAATGAGCAGTTCTTC. It translates to CASSLTRTSGLYNEQFF. The chain uses TRBV19 and TRBJ2-1; 10 bases agree with TRBD2. The CDR3 is made up of 17 amino acids. After removal of 5 bases from V and 4 bases from J, the junction contained 11 bases not matched to a gene. Per the germline V gene, CDR1 is LNHDA and CDR2 is SQIVND (reference sequence).